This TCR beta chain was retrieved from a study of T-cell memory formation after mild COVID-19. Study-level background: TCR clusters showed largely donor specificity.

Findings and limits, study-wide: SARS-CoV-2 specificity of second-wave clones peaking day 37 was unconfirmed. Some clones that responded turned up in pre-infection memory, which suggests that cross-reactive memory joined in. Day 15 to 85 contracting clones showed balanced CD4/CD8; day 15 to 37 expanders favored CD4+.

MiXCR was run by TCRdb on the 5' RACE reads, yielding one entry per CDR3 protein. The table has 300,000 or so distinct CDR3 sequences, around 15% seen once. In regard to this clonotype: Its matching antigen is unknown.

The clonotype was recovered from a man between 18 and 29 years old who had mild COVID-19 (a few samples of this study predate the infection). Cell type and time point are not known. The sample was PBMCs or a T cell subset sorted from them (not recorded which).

The CDR3 nucleotides read TGCGCCAGCAGATTCCGGGGATCAGAAAAACTGTTTTTT. Residues: CASRFRGSEKLFF. This chain links TRBV4-1 with TRBJ1-4, with D unclear. Germline assignment: CDR1 MGHRA and CDR2 YSYEKL. The CDR3 totals 13 residues. Trimming took off 6 bases at V and 8 bases at J, with 13 bases between the two ends.